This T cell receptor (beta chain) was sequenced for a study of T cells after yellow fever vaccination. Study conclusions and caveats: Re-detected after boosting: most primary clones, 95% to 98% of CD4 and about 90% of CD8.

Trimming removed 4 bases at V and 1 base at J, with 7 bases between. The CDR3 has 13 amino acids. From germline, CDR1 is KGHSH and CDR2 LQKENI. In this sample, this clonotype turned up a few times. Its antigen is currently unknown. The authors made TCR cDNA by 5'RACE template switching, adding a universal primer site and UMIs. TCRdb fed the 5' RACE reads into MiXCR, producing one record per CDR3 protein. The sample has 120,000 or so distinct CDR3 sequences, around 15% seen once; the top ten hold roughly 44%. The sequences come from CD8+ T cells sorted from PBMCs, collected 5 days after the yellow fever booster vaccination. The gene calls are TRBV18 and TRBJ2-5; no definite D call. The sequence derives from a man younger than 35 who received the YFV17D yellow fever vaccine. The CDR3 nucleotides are TGTGCCAGCTCACGGGCAGTCCAAGAGACCCAGTACTTC. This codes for CASSRAVQETQYF.